These T cell receptor beta chains were read from a single sample in a study of cytomegalovirus exposure and HLA in healthy donors. Clones were sequenced by immunoSEQ multiplex PCR, and TCRdb holds only the in-frame ones, with some missing. The sample consists of roughly 150,000 clones, approximately 9% of them appearing once. Material for sequencing was PBMCs. These TCRs come from a male donor in good health and CMV-seronegative. CDR3s include the opening cysteine and the closing phenylalanine or tryptophan. D genes are given only for firm matches. Some rows mark clone size as missing; the rest say once, few, many or name a class of expanded clone.

D gene,V gene,J gene,clone size,CDR3 protein,CDR3 DNA
NA,TRBV4-1,TRBJ1-1,NA,CASSLTALNTEAFF,TGCGCCAGCAGCCTGACAGCTTTGAACACTGAAGCTTTCTTT
TRBD1,TRBV29-1,TRBJ1-2,NA,CSSTSRTGGGYTF,TGCAGCTCCACATCCAGGACAGGAGGTGGCTACACCTTC
TRBD1,TRBV5-1,TRBJ2-7,NA,CASSLGWDRGLYEQYF,TGCGCCAGCAGCTTGGGCTGGGACAGGGGATTATACGAGCAGTACTTC
NA,TRBV7-2,TRBJ1-2,few,CASSPLGHGYTF,TGTGCCAGCAGCCCGCTAGGTCATGGCTACACCTTC
NA,TRBV5-1,TRBJ2-2,few,CASSLGENTGELFF,TGCGCCAGCAGCTTGGGAGAAAACACCGGGGAGCTGTTTTTT
TRBD2,TRBV7-9,TRBJ2-1,NA,CASNPLAGKIGTYNEQFF,TGTGCCAGCAACCCACTAGCGGGGAAGATTGGAACCTACAATGAGCAGTTCTTC
NA,TRBV29-1,TRBJ2-1,NA,CSVEDWGGPNEQFF,TGCAGCGTTGAAGATTGGGGGGGCCCGAATGAGCAGTTCTTC
TRBD2,TRBV2,TRBJ2-7,NA,CASSGPLAGLAYEQYF,TGTGCCAGCAGTGGTCCTCTAGCGGGGCTTGCCTACGAGCAGTACTTC
TRBD1,TRBV19,TRBJ1-6,few,CASSSGQPTNSPLHF,TGTGCCAGTAGTTCGGGACAGCCGACTAATTCACCCCTCCACTTT
TRBD2,TRBV5-8,TRBJ2-5,few,CASSVGPSGGGGETQYF,TGTGCCAGCAGCGTTGGCCCTTCCGGCGGGGGTGGAGAGACCCAGTACTTC
NA,TRBV4-1,TRBJ2-7,NA,CASSQEIGIPYEQYF,TGCGCCAGCAGCCAAGAGATCGGGATACCCTACGAGCAGTACTTC
TRBD1,TRBV4-1,TRBJ2-7,few,CASSQGTGSSYEQYF,TGCGCCAGCAGCCAAGGGACAGGGAGCTCCTACGAGCAGTACTTC
TRBD1,TRBV9,TRBJ2-7,few,CASSVNDRGEQYF,TGTGCCAGCAGCGTAAACGACAGGGGCGAGCAGTACTTC
NA,TRBV7-9,TRBJ2-1,NA,CASSLVEYNEQFF,TGTGCCAGCAGCTTAGTGGAGTACAATGAGCAGTTCTTC
NA,TRBV6-1,TRBJ2-4,NA,CASATLAKNIQYF,TGTGCCAGCGCTACTTTAGCCAAAAACATTCAGTACTTC
NA,TRBV5-1,TRBJ2-7,few,CASSLAARGPVEQYF,TGCGCCAGCAGCTTGGCCGCCAGGGGCCCCGTCGAGCAGTACTTC
TRBD1,TRBV7-8,TRBJ1-6,NA,CASSPTDRGLYNSPLHF,TGTGCCAGCAGCCCTACCGACAGGGGCCTTTATAATTCACCCCTCCACTTT
NA,TRBV4-3,TRBJ2-7,NA,CASSQDRRSEQYF,TGCGCCAGCAGCCAAGATAGGAGGAGCGAGCAGTACTTC
NA,TRBV7-2,TRBJ1-4,few,CASSKQVGREKLFF,TGTGCCAGCAGCAAACAGGTGGGGCGTGAAAAACTGTTTTTT
NA,TRBV4-1,TRBJ2-2,few,CASSQDTRVSGELFF,TGCGCCAGCAGCCAAGATACCAGGGTATCTGGGGAGCTGTTTTTT
NA,TRBV5-8,TRBJ1-1,few,CASSLSGYSNTEAFF,TGTGCCAGCAGCTTGTCAGGGTATTCGAACACTGAAGCTTTCTTT
NA,TRBV4-2,TRBJ1-5,NA,CASSPQGGNQPQHF,TGTGCCAGCAGCCCCCAGGGTGGCAATCAGCCCCAGCATTTT